This T cell receptor (beta chain) was documented in a study of T cells in localized non-small cell lung cancer. Study-level findings and limits: Appearances in adjacent lung were noted for a median 57 of the top 100 tumor clones. The study found T cell clonality highest in uninvolved adjacent lung, above tumor. Heterogeneity within the tumor remains possible, as just one region underwent sequencing. A higher density of T cells in blood coincided with extended overall survival.

Comments on this clone: No antigen is known for it.

Only in-frame clones appear in the TCRdb table, and some are missing; sequencing was by immunoSEQ multiplex PCR. The data hold 100,000 to 150,000 clones, with around 92% observed a single time. The CDR3 sequence is 16 residues long. V shed 2 bases and J 2 bases; nucleotides not matched to a gene: 1. CDR1 MNHEY and CDR2 SVGAGI come from the germline V gene. The sample here was peripheral blood, taken before any cancer treatment. The TCR originated in a female donor aged 60 or older with stage I lung adenocarcinoma. This rearrangement joins TRBV6-5 to TRBJ2-1; 12 nucleotides match TRBD2. The CDR3 spells CASSYGLAGTYNEQFF. In DNA form, the CDR3 reads TGTGCCAGCAGTTACGGACTAGCGGGGACCTACAATGAGCAGTTCTTC.